This T cell receptor beta chain was captured by sequencing in a study of Ad26.COV2.S vaccination and SARS-CoV-2 variants. Whole-study findings and limits: Spike-specific responses of CD8+ and CD4+ T cells were reported to display substantial breadth after vaccination. Participants in the vaccine arm had higher spike-specific TCR breadth; placebo recipients had lower. An underestimation of total T cell responses may have resulted from the TCR breadth and depth analyses. Whether participants received vaccine or placebo, their non-spike TCR breadth was similar.

Profiled with immunoSEQ multiplex PCR; TCRdb holds only in-frame clones, not every one. The sample holds around 100,000 clones, over 60% seen once. In its sample, this clone was seen a few times. Antigen specificity is unknown. CDR3 length: 14 residues. V lost 4 bases and J lost 1, with 10 bases in between. Germline CDR1 MGHRA, CDR2 YSYEKL. This TCR was sampled from a human donor who had recovered from COVID-19. The V gene is TRBV4-1, the J gene TRBJ1-1; D is unclear. The material sequenced was peripheral blood, taken after recovery from COVID-19. CDR3 nucleotides: TGCGCCAGCAGCCCCTCAGGAGCGAACACTGAAGCTTTCTTT. Translating gives CASSPSGANTEAFF.